The text below deals with one TCR beta chain. Germline loops: CDR1 MNHNS, CDR2 SASEGT. CDR3 length: 12 residues. Between the trimmed V and J ends, which lost 6 bases and 3 bases, there was a span of 9 bases. These data come from a study of blood T cells in healthy people across ages. Combining a sample-barcoded 5' primer with a J-beta primer mix, a second PCR ran for about 6 to 12 cycles. TCRdb itself ran the 5' RACE reads through MiXCR, one entry per CDR3 protein. This table holds hundreds of thousands of distinct CDR3 sequences, roughly three fifths found once. The TCR originated in a middle-aged man in good health. This chain connects TRBV6-1 to TRBJ2-7, with D perhaps TRBD1 (6 bases). Sequenced material: blood. CDR3 sequence: CASRGDNYEQYF. The CDR3 bases are TGTGCCAGCAGAGGGGACAACTACGAGCAGTACTTC.